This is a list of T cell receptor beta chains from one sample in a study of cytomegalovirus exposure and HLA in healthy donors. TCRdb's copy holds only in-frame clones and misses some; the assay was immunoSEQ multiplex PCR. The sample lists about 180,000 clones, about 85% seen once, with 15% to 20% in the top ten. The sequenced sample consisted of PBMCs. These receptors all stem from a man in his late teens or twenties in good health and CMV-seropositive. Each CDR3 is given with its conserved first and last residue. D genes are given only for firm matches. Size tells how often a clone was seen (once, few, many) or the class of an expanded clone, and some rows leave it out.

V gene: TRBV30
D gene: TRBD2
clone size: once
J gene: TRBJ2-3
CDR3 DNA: TGTGCCTGGAGTCCTGGGGCCGGGACTAGCGGGAGGACCTACACAGATACGCAGTATTTT
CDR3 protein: CAWSPGAGTSGRTYTDTQYF

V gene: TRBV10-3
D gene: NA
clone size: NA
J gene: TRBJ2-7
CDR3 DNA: TGTGCCATCAGTGACGTCGCGACAGATTTAAGCTCCTACGAGCAGTACTTC
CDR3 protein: CAISDVATDLSSYEQYF

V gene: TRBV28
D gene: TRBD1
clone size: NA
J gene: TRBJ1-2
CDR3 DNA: TGTGCCAGCAGCCGGGGACAGGTCTATGGCTACACCTTC
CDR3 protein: CASSRGQVYGYTF

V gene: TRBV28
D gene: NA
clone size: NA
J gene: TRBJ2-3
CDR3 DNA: TGTGCCAGCCAGGGGTTCACAGATACGCAGTATTTT
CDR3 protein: CASQGFTDTQYF

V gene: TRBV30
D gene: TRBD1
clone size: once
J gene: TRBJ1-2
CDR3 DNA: TGTGCCTGGAGGGGGGACAGCGACTATGGCTACACCTTC
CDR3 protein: CAWRGDSDYGYTF

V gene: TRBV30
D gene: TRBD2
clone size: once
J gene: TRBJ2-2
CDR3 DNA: TGTGCCTGGAGGAACGGGGGGGCCGGGGAGCTGTTTTTT
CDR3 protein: CAWRNGGAGELFF

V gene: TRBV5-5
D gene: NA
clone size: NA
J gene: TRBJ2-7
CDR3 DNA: TGTGCCAGCAGCATGAACAGGGGAGGTTACGAGCAGTACTTC
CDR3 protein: CASSMNRGGYEQYF

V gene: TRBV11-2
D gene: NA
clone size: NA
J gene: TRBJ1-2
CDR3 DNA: TGTGCCAGCACCCCCCGGCAGGACTATGGCTACACCTTC
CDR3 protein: CASTPRQDYGYTF

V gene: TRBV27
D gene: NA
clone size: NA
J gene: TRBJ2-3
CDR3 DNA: TGTGCCAGCAGCCTGGGACTCCCAATCACAGATACGCAGTATTTT
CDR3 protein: CASSLGLPITDTQYF

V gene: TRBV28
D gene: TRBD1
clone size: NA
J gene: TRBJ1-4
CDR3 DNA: TGTGCCAGCAGTCAGGGGGCAAGTGAAAAACTGTTTTTT
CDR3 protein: CASSQGASEKLFF

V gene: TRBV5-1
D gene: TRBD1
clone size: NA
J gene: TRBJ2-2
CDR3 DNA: TGCGCCAGCAGCTTGGTTGCAGGGGGCTTTGTCGGGGAGCTGTTTTTT
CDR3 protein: CASSLVAGGFVGELFF

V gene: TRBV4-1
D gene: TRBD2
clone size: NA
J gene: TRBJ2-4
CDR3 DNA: TGCGCCAGCAGCCAAGAACCAGCGGGAGACATTCAGTACTTC
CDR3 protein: CASSQEPAGDIQYF

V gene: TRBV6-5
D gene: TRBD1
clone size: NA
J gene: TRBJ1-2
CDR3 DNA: TGTGCCAGCCGCGACAGGGGGTCGGATGGCTACACCTTC
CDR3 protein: CASRDRGSDGYTF

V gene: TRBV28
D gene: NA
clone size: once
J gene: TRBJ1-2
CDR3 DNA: TGTGCCAGCAGCCACAGGGTGGGCTACACCTTC
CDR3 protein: CASSHRVGYTF

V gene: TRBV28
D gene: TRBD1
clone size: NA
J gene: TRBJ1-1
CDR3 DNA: TGTGCCAGCCTATCCGGGGACAGGGTCACTGAAGCTTTCTTT
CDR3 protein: CASLSGDRVTEAFF